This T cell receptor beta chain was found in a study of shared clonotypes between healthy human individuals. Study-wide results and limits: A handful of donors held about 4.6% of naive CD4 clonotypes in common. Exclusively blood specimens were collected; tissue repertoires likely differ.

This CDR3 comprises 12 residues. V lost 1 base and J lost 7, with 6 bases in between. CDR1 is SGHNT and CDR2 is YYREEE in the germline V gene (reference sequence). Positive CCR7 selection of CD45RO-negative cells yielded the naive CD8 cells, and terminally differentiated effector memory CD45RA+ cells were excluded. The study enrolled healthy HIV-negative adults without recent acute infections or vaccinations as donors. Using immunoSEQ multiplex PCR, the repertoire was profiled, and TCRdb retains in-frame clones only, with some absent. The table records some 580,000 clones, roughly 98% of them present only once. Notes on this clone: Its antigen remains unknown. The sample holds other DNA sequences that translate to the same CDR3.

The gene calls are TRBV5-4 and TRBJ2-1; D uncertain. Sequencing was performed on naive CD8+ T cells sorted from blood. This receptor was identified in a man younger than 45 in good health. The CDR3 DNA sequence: TGTGCCAGCAGCTTGTCTGGGAATGAGCAGTTCTTC. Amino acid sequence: CASSLSGNEQFF.